This TCR beta chain was profiled in a study of Graves' ophthalmopathy and Graves' hyperthyroidism. Transcripts of RNA were the source for amplifying TCR beta CDR3 regions. The library came from an HTBI-primed first-round RT-PCR and a second-round multiplex PCR. Using its own MiXCR run on the multiplex PCR reads, TCRdb lists one record per CDR3 protein. The profile shows 150,000 or so distinct CDR3 sequences, 39% of them singletons. This clonotype was counted a few times. The antigen is undetermined. The germline V gene has CDR1 MNHEY and CDR2 SVGAGI. Trimming took off 4 bases at V and 2 bases at J, with 15 bases between the two ends. The CDR3 is 15 residues long. A diagnosis was made from clinical symptoms together with serum thyroxine, TRAb, thyroid ultrasound and orbital computed tomography. Broader study findings: The 13-signature model separated ophthalmopathy from stable hyperthyroidism at 85% to 90% sensitivity and roughly 83% specificity. Progression of ophthalmopathy was predicted by the model with around 70% sensitivity and about 72% specificity. Also, most clonotypes expanded in the thyroid above 0.001 frequency appeared in blood.

The specimen was peripheral blood. The source is a man aged 25 to 45 with Graves' ophthalmopathy. The chain uses TRBV6-5 and TRBJ2-7; possible D gene TRBD1, 6 bases. The CDR3 coding sequence is TGTGCCAGCAGTTCATGGACAGCAGATACCTACGAGCAGTACTTC. As protein: CASSSWTADTYEQYF.